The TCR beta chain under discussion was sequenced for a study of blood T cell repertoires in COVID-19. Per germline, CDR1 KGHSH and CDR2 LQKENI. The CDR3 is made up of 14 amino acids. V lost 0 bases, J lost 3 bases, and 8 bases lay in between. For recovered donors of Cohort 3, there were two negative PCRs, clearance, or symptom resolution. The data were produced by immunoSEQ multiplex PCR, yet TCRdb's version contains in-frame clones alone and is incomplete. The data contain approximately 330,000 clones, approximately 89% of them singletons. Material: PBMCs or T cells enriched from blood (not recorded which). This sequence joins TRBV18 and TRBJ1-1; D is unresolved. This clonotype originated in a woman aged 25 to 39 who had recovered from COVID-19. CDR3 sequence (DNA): TGTGCCAGCTCACCACCTCACCAGGACACTGAAGCTTTCTTT. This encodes CASSPPHQDTEAFF.